These 6 T cell receptor beta chains share one sample of origin, sequenced in a study of breast tumors, draining lymph nodes, adjacent tissues. TCRdb re-called the multiplex PCR reads through MiXCR, storing one row per CDR3 protein. The sample consists of about 66,000 distinct CDR3 sequences, over 40% of them appearing once. What was sequenced was breast tumor tissue. Every receptor here comes from a female donor with breast cancer. Some clones in this sample may be carry-over from other donors' samples.

The chain has TRBV15 and TRBJ1-2; possibly TRBD1 for D (6 bases). CDR1 LNHNV and CDR2 YYDKDF come from the germline V gene (reference sequence). The CDR3 spans 17 residues. The germline V and J ends were trimmed by 3 bases and 4 bases, with 21 bases remaining between them. CDR3: CATSSLEQGSHIYGYTF. The CDR3 nucleotides are TGTGCCACCAGCAGCTTGGAACAGGGCAGTCATATCTATGGCTACACCTTC.

This clonotype was counted a few times. The V and J genes are TRBV5-6 and TRBJ1-3; tentatively, D is TRBD1 (5 bases). Germline CDR1 reads SGHDT; CDR2 reads YYEEEE. Trimming shortened V by 0 bases and J by 0 bases, and 16 bases separated the two germline ends. The CDR3 length is 18 residues. CDR3 nucleotide sequence: TGTGCCAGCAGCTTGGTTTCGGGCAGGGCCGACTCTGGAAACACCATATATTTT. Its translation: CASSLVSGRADSGNTIYF.

The table lists this clonotype with many counts. This chain links TRBV19 with TRBJ2-3; 8 nucleotides agree with TRBD2. V lost 8 bases and J lost 4; bases outside the gene matches: 11. Looked up from germline, CDR1 is LNHDA and CDR2 is SQIVND (reference sequence). The CDR3 is 15 residues long. CDR3 sequence (DNA): TGTGCCAGTGGTTCCCGGGGGGGCAGGGCAGATACGCAGTATTTT. It yields the protein CASGSRGGRADTQYF.

In this sample, this clonotype turned up many times. This sequence joins TRBV19 and TRBJ2-7; a possible D gene is TRBD2 (7 bases). Per germline, CDR1 LNHDA and CDR2 SQIVND (reference sequence). This CDR3 has 14 residues. V was clipped by 3 bases and J by 2 bases, with 11 bases between them. CDR3 sequence (DNA): TGTGCCAGTAGTATCGGGGGGCGTACCTACGAGCAGTACTTC. Residues: CASSIGGRTYEQYF.

This clonotype has at least ten counts. The conserved phenylalanine or tryptophan normally closing the CDR3 is absent here, so this likely arose from a read error. The rearrangement uses TRBV6-4 and TRBJ2-3; D tentatively fits TRBD1 or TRBD2 (5 bases each). The CDR3 totals 13 residues. Germline values: CDR1 MRHNA, CDR2 SNTAGT. The V gene lost 2 bases and the J gene lost 10 bases, with 13 bases spanning the gap. The CDR3 loop reads CASSDNAGTSQYL. The CDR3 bases are TGTGCCAGCAGTGACAATGCAGGGACCTCGCAGTATCTT.

This clonotype has ten or more counts. The V gene is TRBV6-1, the J gene TRBJ2-3; D unclear. V was pared by 5 bases and J by 0 bases, with 9 bases between. This CDR3 region has 14 residues. From germline, CDR1 is MNHNS and CDR2 SASEGT. CDR3 nucleotide sequence: TGTGCCAGCAGTATGACACCTAGCACAGATACGCAGTATTTT. Its protein is CASSMTPSTDTQYF.